A single T cell receptor beta chain is shown here with its context. This clone has a handful of counts. Its antigen remains undetermined. No clone much larger than this one lies a single base away; base qualities are absent. Other nucleotide sequences from this sample produce the same CDR3. This sample was included in a study of cytomegalovirus exposure and HLA in healthy donors (dated by TCRdb to about 2017). At the level of the whole study: An earlier analysis of approximately 550 of the donors reported approximately 270 Gb of sequence data and around 120 million unique TCR beta sequences from 150 million to 200 million T cells. About 280 gigabases of sequencing data and 91 million or so unique TCR sequences made up an early release that covered some 640 HLA-typed donors. Of the roughly 430 genotyped donors, roughly 85% fell in the genetic ancestry cluster associated with self-reported Caucasian donors. The study aimed to test whether signatures of past pathogen exposure could be identified by cataloging public T cell receptors. The T cell repertoires of 670 or so subjects were profiled by immunosequencing and related to cytomegalovirus serostatus. Besides the first cohort of 666 subjects, a separate validation cohort made up of some 110 different subjects was used. High-throughput TCR immunosequencing, statistical association of individual TCRs with disease status, and machine learning were combined to predict cytomegalovirus infection status. To study patterns of TCR occurrence, a later analysis re-analyzed previously published TCR beta repertoires from several hundred donors and added high-resolution HLA genotyping. In the later analysis, no new phenotypic data were used to find candidate immune exposures; instead, reliance was placed on TCR beta sequences and their occurrence across donors. To decide whether each TCR beta V gene segment behaved as functional or pseudogenic, an earlier analysis of some 600 of the donors relied on high-throughput TCR beta sequencing. Donor age, sex, ethnicity and CMV serostatus were compiled alongside the repertoire data. A later genetic analysis used genome-wide SNP genotypes for about 65% of the 666 donors, treating that subset as a discovery cohort. All discovery cohort repertoires had been generated on a single sequencing platform. Both class I and class II loci were covered by HLA typing, at four-digit resolution. The number of donors typed differed by locus, with about 620-630 for A, B, C, DRB1 and DQB1, roughly 520 for DQA1, under 610 for DPA1, and approximately 470 for DPB1. Four to six DR-DQ haplotypes were handled as single units for association and clustering, since linkage in the cohort was strong. Across around 400 genotyped donors of the cohort, an average of about 250,000 unique TCR beta nucleotide sequences per donor were sequenced, and approximately 19% of those sequences were non-productive. Overall results and qualifications from the work: A later analysis found that HLA-associated TCR beta chains were more clonally expanded and had lower generation probabilities than equally common non-associated chains. Strong co-occurrence of HLA alleles, especially DR and DQ, made assigning TCR associations to individual alleles difficult. In a later genetic analysis, a missense DCLRE1C variant was associated with V-gene and J-gene trimming of TCR beta chains, and the association was replicated in an independent cohort. According to a later analysis, parvovirus B19, influenza, CMV and Epstein-Barr virus appeared linked to several top co-occurrence clusters. In a later analysis, TCR association rates were found to vary across HLA loci, with the most associated TCRs seen for DRB1 alleles and the fewest for HLA-C alleles. Most TCR sequences were seen in very few donors, while some public TCRs were found in many individuals. The presence/absence analyses assumed that sequencing depth was roughly uniform across donors, and that assumption may not be true. According to the authors, the approach could potentially be generalized to other disease states and immunological phenotypes. A further reported finding was that TCR beta sequences accurately predicted the HLA-A and HLA-B alleles for most subjects in the first cohort. A later genetic analysis reported fewer N-insertions in productive TCRs among donors in an Asian-associated ancestry cluster than the roughly 670-donor mean. Because HLA typing was missing for some donors at each locus, association tests included only the typed subset. The study gave a list of about 150 TCR beta chains associated with cytomegalovirus. This cohort had only TCR beta chains sequenced, and the lack of alpha or paired-chain data limited which features could be detected. A cluster of highly shared sequence variants was judged likely to be a technical artifact of the sequencing pipeline. Because the 87-base-pair reads could not distinguish some IMGT-functional V segments, including TRBV6-2 and TRBV6-3, those segments were excluded. The classifier was reported to diagnose cytomegalovirus status with high specificity and sensitivity in both the original cohort and the validation cohort. In a later analysis, most CMV-associated TCR beta chains were found to appear HLA-restricted, with HLA associations seemingly driven largely by CMV exposure. A later analysis associated approximately 17,000 TCR beta sequences with specific HLA alleles at a false discovery rate of 0.05. Linkage disequilibrium might explain the correlated functional status among segregating V segments, but an unknown experimental factor could not be ruled out. The only immune exposure information available for the cohort was CMV serostatus. A few of the identified cytomegalovirus-associated TCR beta chains were confirmed in vitro to be specific for cytomegalovirus antigens. Because counts were too low, 15 or so rarely observed V segments, including chromosome 9 orphons, were excluded from the earlier analysis of roughly 580 of the donors. Broadly in line with IMGT annotations, most TCR beta V segments showed up in productive rearrangements about 87% or about 30% of the time in an earlier analysis of a few hundred of the donors.

The cohort was made up of under 800 healthy bone marrow donors. At the time of sampling, all cohort members were nominally healthy, though unrecorded immune exposures were likely present. The donor tested CMV seropositive and was one of the 289 seropositive cohort members. A peripheral blood sample was provided by each donor, and peripheral blood mononuclear cells were used for TCR beta sequencing. The Qiagen DNeasy Blood Extraction Kit was used to extract genomic DNA from the blood cell samples. The CDR3 covers 14 residues, taking in both the cysteine and the phenylalanine. The read is trimmed to its CDR3 DNA, 42 bases read in frame from base 1. CDR1 and CDR2 were assigned from the germline V gene as MDHEN and SYDVKM. Trimmed from V: 6 bases; trimmed from J: 4 bases; junction bases lacking a gene match: 6. Libraries were built with the immunoSEQ multiplex PCR assay. A mixture of 60 forward primers for TCR Vbeta segments and 13 reverse primers for TCR Jbeta segments was used in the multiplex PCR. The CDR3 region of rearranged TCR beta genes was amplified from genomic DNA with a multiplex PCR assay. Amplified TCR beta libraries were sequenced as 87-base-pair reads on the Illumina HiSeq System. Per the source publication's procedure: In a later analysis, tens of millions of unique TCR beta chains were counted across the 650 to 750 repertoires, and roughly 11 million of these chains were shared by at least two donors. Raw reads were error-corrected and collapsed into unique sequences by a nearest-neighbor algorithm in which closely related sequences were merged to remove PCR and sequencing errors. CDR3 sequences were aligned to IMGT reference sequences to assign V, D and J gene segments. For a sequence to be retained, a match of at least six nucleotides was required to both a V gene segment and a J gene segment. Rearrangements were called productive when the CDR3 lacked stop codons and stayed in frame with V and J; all others were non-productive. Following IMGT convention, CDR3 was defined as the stretch from the second conserved V-encoded cysteine to the conserved J-encoded phenylalanine. The earlier analysis of fewer than 750 of the donors excluded sequences that lacked an unambiguous match to a single V gene segment. An earlier analysis of fewer than 750 of the donors classified V segments as functional when productive rearrangements were above 56.7% and as segregating when the standard deviation between donors was above 5%. To diagnose cytomegalovirus status from the catalog of TCR beta chain sequences, a statistical classification framework was built. V and J gene assignment, in a later analysis, came from comparing TCR nucleotide sequences with IMGT/GENE-DB human TR gene sequences. In a later analysis, CDR3 sequences and most-parsimonious VDJ recombination scenarios were assigned using the TCRdist pipeline. In a later analysis, each TCR beta chain was defined by its CDR3 amino acid sequence together with its V-gene family, and reads lacking a unique V-gene family were excluded. As a way to deal with suspected cross-contamination and a sequencing artifact, a later analysis dropped roughly 600 nucleotide sequences that were highly shared and had low generation probability. In a later analysis, a clonal expansion index was calculated for each public chain from normalized within-repertoire ranks of inferred template counts. Generation probabilities in a later analysis came from a VDJ recombination model fitted to out-of-frame rearrangements, and those results were checked against IGoR. Hypergeometric tests were used in a later analysis to score TCR-TCR, TCR-HLA and TCR-CMV co-occurrence, with a repertoire-size bias correction applied to the TCR pairs. A later analysis estimated false discovery rates by permuting HLA or CMV assignments 20 times. In a later analysis, co-occurring TCRs were grouped with DBSCAN, and TCRdist sequence similarity was added when clustering was performed within HLA-allele-positive subsets. Repertoires with fewer than 30,000 or more than 120,000 public chains, plus five repertoires with anomalous nucleotide sharing, were excluded from co-occurrence clustering. TCRdb holds this immuneACCESS table with in-frame rearrangements only. Some clones are missing; in checked studies, unresolved V genes explain under half, and the rest has no known cause. V and J calls and clone size are given by that table; D and trimming were obtained from the DNA. For this sample the table gives some 150,000 clones, of which 65% to 90% were detected only once. Around 10% of the sample is in the top ten clones.

This sequence uses TRBV28 and TRBJ1-5, and 7 junctional nucleotides match TRBD1. This receptor was taken from a middle-aged man in good health and CMV-seropositive. Material for sequencing was PBMCs. The CDR3: CASSKGQLNQPQHF. The DNA sequence is TGTGCCAGCAGCAAGGGACAGCTTAATCAGCCCCAGCATTTT.